These T cell receptor beta chains were read from a single sample in a study of blood T cell repertoires in COVID-19. The protocol was immunoSEQ multiplex PCR, while the TCRdb copy is restricted to in-frame clones and leaves out a portion. The sample holds some 280,000 clones, roughly 89% seen once. Specimen: peripheral blood. The receptors shown here come from a woman in her forties who had recovered from COVID-19. The CDR3 runs from the conserved cysteine through the conserved F or W. D genes are given only for firm matches. For some rows the clone size is stated as once, few or many, or as a class when expanded; others skip it.

j_call d_call v_call clone_size cdr3_aa cdr3_nt
TRBJ2-7 TRBD2 TRBV4-2 once CASSQALAGGRHEQYF TGTGCCAGCAGCCAAGCTCTAGCGGGAGGGCGGCACGAGCAGTACTTC
TRBJ1-1 - TRBV3-1/TRBV3-2 - CASSQWGDVGTEAFF TGTGCCAGCAGCCAATGGGGGGATGTGGGGACTGAAGCTTTCTTT
TRBJ1-2 TRBD1 TRBV6-5 - CASTETGNYGYTF TGTGCCAGCACCGAGACAGGGAACTATGGCTACACCTTC
TRBJ2-3 - TRBV4-1 - CASSLRLSTDTQYF TGCGCCAGCAGCCTTCGACTCAGCACAGATACGCAGTATTTT
TRBJ2-1 - TRBV11-2 few CASSPHTVNNEQFF TGTGCCAGCAGCCCCCACACAGTAAACAATGAGCAGTTCTTC
TRBJ2-5 - TRBV5-1 - CASSLARLGETQYF TGCGCCAGCAGCTTGGCGCGTCTAGGTGAGACCCAGTACTTC
TRBJ2-3 - TRBV4-2 once CASSSGVGARFADTQYF TGTGCCAGCAGCTCAGGGGTGGGAGCTCGGTTCGCAGATACGCAGTATTTT
TRBJ2-5 TRBD1 TRBV12-3/TRBV12-4 - CASGGQGDETQYF TGTGCCAGCGGTGGACAGGGGGACGAGACCCAGTACTTC
TRBJ1-1 - TRBV13 - CASSRVRGGTEAFF TGTGCCAGCAGCCGTGTCAGGGGAGGGACTGAAGCTTTCTTT
TRBJ1-2 - TRBV19 - CASSIGGGDYGYTF TGTGCCAGTAGTATAGGGGGAGGGGACTATGGCTACACCTTC
TRBJ2-3 TRBD2 TRBV7-2 - CASSLLTSGQTSTDTQYF TGTGCCAGCAGCTTATTGACTAGCGGGCAGACTAGCACAGATACGCAGTATTTT
TRBJ2-1 - TRBV2 - CASSGSQGWYEQFF TGTGCCAGCAGTGGGTCTCAGGGGTGGTATGAGCAGTTCTTC
TRBJ2-2 - TRBV29-1 once CSVERTETGELFF TGCAGCGTTGAACGGACAGAAACCGGGGAGCTGTTTTTT
TRBJ2-3 - TRBV5-4 - CASSHESPTDTQYF TGTGCCAGCAGCCACGAGTCTCCCACAGATACGCAGTATTTT
TRBJ2-2 - TRBV5-1 - CASSLGAGETGELFF TGCGCCAGCAGCTTGGGTGCAGGGGAGACCGGGGAGCTGTTTTTT
TRBJ2-7 TRBD2 TRBV25-1 - CASSGGLADSYEQYF TGTGCCAGCAGTGGGGGACTAGCGGATTCCTACGAGCAGTACTTC
TRBJ1-4 - TRBV30 - CAWSDSRVQGTNEKLFF TGTGCCTGGAGTGACAGTCGGGTCCAGGGAACTAATGAAAAACTGTTTTTT
TRBJ1-6 - TRBV7-2 - CASSPWGGTDSPLHF TGTGCCAGCAGCCCCTGGGGGGGGACGGATTCACCCCTCCACTTT
TRBJ2-2 TRBD1 TRBV11-2 - CASSLPGQGVAGELFF TGTGCCAGCAGCTTACCGGGACAGGGGGTAGCCGGGGAGCTGTTTTTT
TRBJ2-5 TRBD2 TRBV6-1 - CASSEGASGKETQYF TGTGCCAGCAGTGAAGGCGCTAGCGGGAAAGAGACCCAGTACTTC
TRBJ2-6 - TRBV24-1 - CATSDRTVNVLTF TGTGCCACCAGTGATCGGACAGTCAACGTCCTGACTTTC
TRBJ2-5 - TRBV7-8 - CASSPLGQGGQETQYF TGTGCCAGCAGCCCTTTGGGTCAGGGTGGACAAGAGACCCAGTACTTC
TRBJ2-3 - TRBV18 - CASSRTQHTDTQYF TGTGCCAGCTCACGAACACAGCACACAGATACGCAGTATTTT
TRBJ1-5 - TRBV27 - CASSPGGTFSNQPQHF TGTGCCAGCAGTCCCGGGGGGACGTTTAGCAATCAGCCCCAGCATTTT
TRBJ2-7 TRBD1 TRBV20-1 - CSALTGGEQYF TGCAGTGCGCTGACAGGGGGCGAGCAGTACTTC
TRBJ1-2 TRBD1 TRBV19 - CASSGQGNYGYTF TGTGCCAGTAGTGGACAGGGGAACTATGGCTACACCTTC
TRBJ2-6 TRBD1 TRBV27 - CASSLSGTGSGANVLTF TGTGCCAGCAGTTTATCGGGGACAGGCTCTGGGGCCAACGTCCTGACTTTC
TRBJ1-2 TRBD1 TRBV19 - CASSIGTGSSGYTF TGTGCCAGTAGTATCGGGACAGGGTCCTCCGGCTACACCTTC
TRBJ2-5 TRBD2 TRBV7-9 - CASSHGLAGQETQYF TGTGCCAGCAGCCATGGACTAGCGGGCCAAGAGACCCAGTACTTC
TRBJ2-1 TRBD2 TRBV3-1/TRBV3-2 - CASSRIAGGYNEQFF TGTGCCAGCAGCCGAATAGCGGGTGGTTACAATGAGCAGTTCTTC
TRBJ2-7 TRBD2 TRBV5-1 - CASAQGVAGGQGSYEQYF TGCGCCAGCGCCCAGGGGGTAGCGGGAGGGCAAGGCTCCTACGAGCAGTACTTC
TRBJ2-1 TRBD2 TRBV6-5 - CATGTSPHNEQFF TGTGCCACAGGGACTAGCCCCCACAATGAGCAGTTCTTC
TRBJ1-1 TRBD1 TRBV5-1 - CASSLGQMNTEAFF TGCGCCAGCAGCCTGGGACAGATGAACACTGAAGCTTTCTTT
TRBJ2-7 TRBD1 TRBV9 once CASSVGGTVSYEQYF TGTGCCAGCAGCGTAGGAGGGACAGTCTCCTACGAGCAGTACTTC
TRBJ1-5 - TRBV19 - CASSIDGQSYSNQPQHF TGTGCCAGTAGTATAGACGGACAGTCATATAGCAATCAGCCCCAGCATTTT
TRBJ2-7 - TRBV29-1 once CSVAQGYEQYF TGCAGCGTGGCACAGGGCTACGAGCAGTACTTC
TRBJ2-1 TRBD2 TRBV7-3 - CASSLTAGGDNEQFF TGTGCCAGCAGCTTAACGGCGGGAGGTGACAATGAGCAGTTCTTC